Listed here are 18 T cell receptor beta chains from one sample, sequenced in a study of regulatory T cells in long-lasting Graves disease. Sequencing libraries for TCR beta were prepared with iRepertoire HTBI primers and Arm-PCR of CDR3 regions. TCRdb re-analysed the multiplex PCR reads in MiXCR, keeping a single row per CDR3 protein. The sample records more than 450,000 distinct CDR3 sequences, about a sixth being singletons. Sample time point: newly diagnosed GD, antithyroid drugs for less than 3 months. The authors made the TCR library using RNA they extracted from PBMCs. The data also belong to a second study, concerning T cells in Graves' hyperthyroidism and ophthalmopathy.

The input for sequencing was peripheral blood mononuclear cells (PBMCs), taken at new diagnosis, from a patient treated with antithyroid drugs. These receptors came from a man aged 35-49 years with Graves disease.

This clonotype was seen a handful of times. In nucleotides, the CDR3 is TGCAGTGCTAGGACCCTCAACCACCGATTCAACAATGAGCAGTTCTTC. Translated, it gives CSARTLNHRFNNEQFF. The V gene is TRBV20-1, the J gene TRBJ2-1, with unresolved D. The length of the CDR3 is 16 residues. V gave up 3 bases and J gave up 5 bases, with 20 bases separating them. CDR1 is DFQATT and CDR2 is SNEGSKA in the germline V gene (reference sequence).

Regarding this clonotype: A single base separates this from a much larger clone, so it may be a read error. The V call is TRBV6-4, the J call TRBJ2-5; D tentatively fits TRBD1 or TRBD2 (7 bases each). Per the germline V gene, CDR1 is MRHNA and CDR2 is SNTAGT. The CDR3 length is 16 residues. The chain's CDR3 is CASSYSGSGGAVTQYF. The DNA for the CDR3 is TGTGCCAGCAGTTACTCGGGGTCAGGGGGGGCCGTGACCCAGTACTTC.

The sample holds many counts of this clonotype. The rearrangement uses TRBV12-3 or TRBV12-4 and TRBJ2-1; 14 positions match TRBD2. This CDR3 contains 18 residues. Unmatched junction bases numbered 15, after V lost 4 bases and J lost 10 bases. The CDR3, as DNA: TGTGCCAGCAGTTCTAAGACCGGACTAGCGGGAGGCCAAGAAGAGCAGTTCTTC. Its protein product is CASSSKTGLAGGQEEQFF.

This clonotype was seen more than once but under ten times. The CDR3 spells CASSEGQGWSGYTF. The CDR3 bases are TGTGCCAGCAGTGAGGGACAGGGATGGAGTGGCTACACCTTC. The chain joins TRBV2 to TRBJ1-2, with 9 bases lining up with TRBD1. This CDR3 spans 14 amino acids. The J segment lost 7 bases and the V segment lost 3 bases, leaving 6 bases of the junction unmatched. Germline CDR1 reads SNHLY; CDR2 reads FYNNEI. The full variable domain, rest sourced from reference TRBV2 and TRBJ1-2, is EPEVTQTPSHQVTQMGQEVILRCVPISNHLYFYWYRQILGQKVEFLVSFYNNEISEKSEIFDDQFSVERPDGSNFTLKIRSTKLEDSAMYFCASSEGQGWSGYTFGSGTRLTVV.

This clonotype was seen ten or more times. The limits of the CDR3 on the DNA are not certain, so only TCRdb's listed CDR3 is given. This chain uses TRBV15 with TRBJ2-5; no DNA check was done on the table's D call, TRBD1. Inclusive of both ends, the CDR3 amounts to 19 amino acids. Germline V gene data show CDR1 as LNHNV and CDR2 as YYDKDF (reference sequence). CDR3 amino acids: CATSRAGATGAQYFGAQYF.

Many counts were recorded for this clonotype. The gene calls are TRBV20-1 and TRBJ2-7, with D possibly matching TRBD2 (6 bases). CDR3 length: 14 amino acids. V was trimmed by 1 base and J by 1 base, leaving 11 bases between them. Germline V gene data show CDR1 as DFQATT and CDR2 as SNEGSKA (reference sequence). Written as DNA, the CDR3 is TGCAGTGCTAGAGGCCGGGACTTTTCCTACGAGCAGTACTTC. Its protein is CSARGRDFSYEQYF.

This chain connects TRBV5-6 to TRBJ2-2, with 7 bases lining up with TRBD1. Germline V gene sequence: CDR1 SGHDT, CDR2 YYEEEE. V dropped 0 bases and J dropped 6; count of bases not matched to a gene: 2. The CDR3 has 14 amino acids. CDR3 region: CASSLGQGPGELFF. Written as DNA, the CDR3 is TGTGCCAGCAGCTTGGGACAGGGACCCGGGGAGCTGTTTTTT. Full variable domain (missing parts from reference TRBV5-6 and TRBJ2-2): DAGVTQSPTHLIKTRGQQVTLRCSPKSGHDTVSWYQQALGQGPQFIFQYYEEEERQRGNFPDRFSGHQFPNYSSELNVNALLLGDSALYLCASSLGQGPGELFFGEGSRLTVL.

At least ten counts were recorded for this clonotype. The chain employs TRBV3-1 and TRBJ2-3, with a possible D match to TRBD2 (7 bases). Between the trimmed V and J ends, which lost 2 bases and 1 base, there was a span of 16 bases. There are 17 residues in the CDR3. The germline V gene encodes CDR1 LGHDT and CDR2 YNNKEL (reference sequence). This CDR3 reads CASSQPLGGGGTDTQYF. The CDR3 coding sequence is TGTGCCAGCAGCCAACCCCTCGGCGGGGGCGGCACAGATACGCAGTATTTT.

In the case of this clonotype: With a much larger clone just one base away, this may be a read error. The chain recombines TRBV6-1 with TRBJ2-7, with 7 bases aligning to TRBD2. Germline CDR1 MNHNS, CDR2 SASEGT. This CDR3 is built from 15 residues. The CDR3, as DNA: TGTGCCAGCAGTCCCTTAGCGGGCCCGAGTTACGAGCATTACTTC. Translated: CASSPLAGPSYEHYF.

V gene TRBV5-1 combines with J gene TRBJ1-1, with 10 bases lining up with TRBD1. Germline loops: CDR1 SGHRS, CDR2 YFSETQ. Trimming cost V 4 bases and J 6 bases; bases outside gene matches: 9. The CDR3 covers 15 residues. In nucleotides, the CDR3 is TGCGCCAGCAGCGGAAAGACAGGGGGCTTGGCTGAAGCTTTCTTT. Its protein is CASSGKTGGLAEAFF. Full variable domain (remainder filled in from reference TRBV5-1 and TRBJ1-1): KAGVTQTPRYLIKTRGQQVTLSCSPISGHRSVSWYQQTPGQGLQFLFEYFSETQRNKGNFPGRFSGRQFSNSRSEMNVSTLELGDSALYLCASSGKTGGLAEAFFGQGTRLTVV.

This clonotype was picked up many times. The rearrangement joins TRBV12-3 or TRBV12-4 to TRBJ2-1, with 7 nucleotides matching TRBD1. The CDR3 is made up of 14 amino acids. V lost 5 bases to trimming and J lost 7 bases; unmatched junction nucleotides: 8. The CDR3 loop reads CASSLNRGGNEQFF. DNA for the CDR3: TGTGCCAGCAGTCTAAACAGGGGCGGAAATGAGCAGTTCTTC.

This clonotype was seen at least ten times. V gene TRBV20-1 combines with J gene TRBJ2-1; D is uncertain. The CDR3 loop spans 13 amino acids. The germline gives CDR1 DFQATT, CDR2 SNEGSKA (reference sequence). Trimming took 3 bases from V and 0 from J, leaving 6 bases between them. The CDR3 DNA sequence: TGCAGTGCTAGGCGTAGCTCCTACAATGAGCAGTTCTTC. Amino acids: CSARRSSYNEQFF.

This clonotype was detected many times. The chain carries TRBV12-3 or TRBV12-4 and TRBJ2-1; D unclear. Trimming removed 0 bases from V and 0 bases from J, with 6 bases in between. The CDR3 length is 15 residues. Here the CDR3 DNA reads TGTGCCAGCAGTTTAGCTACCCCCTCCTACAATGAGCAGTTCTTC. It translates to CASSLATPSYNEQFF.

This clonotype has a handful of counts. The chain carries TRBV12-3 or TRBV12-4 and TRBJ2-5, with TRBD1 identical over 9 bases. The CDR3 sequence is 15 residues long. The junction had 6 bases not matched to a gene; V was cut back by 5 bases and J by 2 bases. The CDR3 region is CASSPDRGGQETQYF. CDR3 DNA sequence: TGTGCCAGCAGTCCGGACAGGGGAGGACAAGAGACCCAGTACTTC.

This clonotype has ten or more counts. The CDR3 here is CSAGELAGRETQYF. The CDR3 nucleotides are TGCAGCGCGGGGGAACTAGCGGGAAGAGAGACCCAGTACTTC. This chain joins TRBV29-1 and TRBJ2-5, with TRBD2 identical over 10 bases. J was trimmed by 4 bases and V by 7 bases; bases with no gene match: 9. The germline V gene has CDR1 SQVTM and CDR2 ANQGSEA. The CDR3 loop spans 14 amino acids.

This clonotype was picked up many times. The rearrangement joins TRBV11-2 to TRBJ2-5, with 10 bases identical to TRBD1. Germline CDR1 is SGHAT and CDR2 is FQNNGV. This CDR3 region has 14 residues. Trimming took 5 bases from V and 5 from J; bases not matched to a gene: 5. This CDR3 reads CASSRDRGQETQYF. The CDR3 DNA is TGTGCCAGCAGCCGGGACAGGGGCCAGGAGACCCAGTACTTC.

The chain recombines TRBV5-5 with TRBJ1-1, with a weak D call TRBD1 (5 bases). Trimming left V 3 bases short and J 2 bases short, with 11 bases between. The CDR3 contains 14 residues. Germline loops: CDR1 SGHKS, CDR2 YYEKEE (reference sequence). CDR3 loop: CASSYLDTNTEAFF. The CDR3 nucleotides are TGTGCCAGCAGCTATTTGGACACAAACACTGAAGCTTTCTTT. Full variable domain (remainder filled in from reference TRBV5-5 and TRBJ1-1): DAGVTQSPTHLIKTRGQQVTLRCSPISGHKSVSWYQQVLGQGPQFIFQYYEKEERGRGNFPDRFSARQFPNYSSELNVNALLLGDSALYLCASSYLDTNTEAFFGQGTRLTVV.

This clonotype was seen a handful of times. The chain links TRBV5-6 to TRBJ2-1; 9 bases map to TRBD2. Per the germline V gene, CDR1 is SGHDT and CDR2 is YYEEEE. V lost 4 bases and J lost 4; bases outside the gene matches: 6. The CDR3 is 15 amino acids. In nucleotides, the CDR3 is TGTGCCAGCAGCCCAGGGACTAGCAGATACAATGAGCAGTTCTTC. Amino acid sequence: CASSPGTSRYNEQFF.